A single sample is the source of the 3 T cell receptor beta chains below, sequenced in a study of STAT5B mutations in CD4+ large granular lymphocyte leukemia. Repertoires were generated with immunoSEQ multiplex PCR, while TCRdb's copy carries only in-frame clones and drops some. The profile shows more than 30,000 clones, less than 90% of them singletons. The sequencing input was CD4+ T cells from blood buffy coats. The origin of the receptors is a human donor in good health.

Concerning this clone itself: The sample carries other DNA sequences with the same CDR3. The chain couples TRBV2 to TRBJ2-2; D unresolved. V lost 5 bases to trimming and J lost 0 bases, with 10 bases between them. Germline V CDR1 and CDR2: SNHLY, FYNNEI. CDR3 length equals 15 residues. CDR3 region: CASSTTSTNTGELFF. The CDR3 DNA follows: TGTGCCAGCAGTACGACCAGTACGAACACCGGGGAGCTGTTTTTT.

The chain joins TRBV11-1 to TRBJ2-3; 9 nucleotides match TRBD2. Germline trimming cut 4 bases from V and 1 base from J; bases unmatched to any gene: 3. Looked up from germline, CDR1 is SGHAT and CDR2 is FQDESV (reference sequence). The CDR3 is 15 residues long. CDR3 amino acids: CASSSREGGTDTQYF. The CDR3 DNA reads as TGTGCCAGCAGCTCGCGGGAGGGCGGCACAGATACGCAGTATTTT.

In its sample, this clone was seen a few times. DNA for the CDR3: TGTGCCAGCAGTTTTGCGCCTAGCGAGGGCTACGAGCAGTACTTC. Translating gives CASSFAPSEGYEQYF. The genes are TRBV28 and TRBJ2-7; a possible D gene is TRBD2 (6 bases). There are 15 residues in the CDR3. The V end was cut by 3 bases, the J end by 3 bases, with 15 bases between. The germline gives CDR1 MDHEN, CDR2 SYDVKM. Full variable domain (outside the CDR3, taken from reference TRBV28 and TRBJ2-7): DVKVTQSSRYLVKRTGEKVFLECVQDMDHENMFWYRQDPGLGLRLIYFSYDVKMKEKGDIPEGYSVSREKKERFSLILESASTNQTSMYLCASSFAPSEGYEQYFGPGTRLTVT.